This T cell receptor (beta chain) originates from a study of metastatic and nonmetastatic thyroid tumors. Overall study context: Repertoire data that came from the blood and tumor or nodule tissue of malignant and benign thyroid patients were compared.

Original processing notes: Variation in CDR3 across clinicopathological groups served as the basis for constructing a distant-metastasis classifier in papillary thyroid cancer. TCRdb called clones again from the PCR reads with MiXCR. The V and J calls and clone size are TCRdb's, not the authors'. The data show some 23,000 clones, approximately 23% seen once. Each patient went into thyroid surgery without having received any treatment. By its share, this clone is medium-sized. Input material: tumor tissue. The sequence was collected from a female donor with papillary thyroid cancer or a benign thyroid nodule (not recorded which). Some clones in this sample may be carry-over from other donors' samples.

CDR3 bases: TGTGCCTGGAGTGTAGGGCTAGCGGGCCAAGAGACCCAGTACTTC. This encodes CAWSVGLAGQETQYF. This chain connects TRBV30 to TRBJ2-5, with 8 bases that match TRBD2. V gave up 0 bases and J gave up 1 base; unmatched junction bases: 4. CDR3 length: 15 amino acids. Germline values: CDR1 GTSNPN, CDR2 SVGIG (reference sequence).